A selection of T cell receptor beta chains follows, all from one sample in a study of blood T cell repertoires in COVID-19. Measured with immunoSEQ multiplex PCR; TCRdb has only the in-frame clones, and not every one. The table includes about 150,000 clones, about 86% detected once. The material sequenced was peripheral blood. The receptors here all came from an older woman with acute or convalescent COVID-19. Each CDR3 is given with its conserved first and last residue. A D gene is named only where the DNA matches it firmly. Part of the rows lack a size; the others show once, few, many or a class for expanded clones.

J gene	V gene	D gene	clone size	CDR3 length	CDR3 protein	CDR3 DNA
TRBJ2-3	TRBV5-1	TRBD2	.	15	CASSAGLAGGTVRYF	TGCGCCAGCAGCGCTGGACTAGCGGGGGGTACTGTTCGGTATTTT
TRBJ1-2	TRBV13	.	.	15	CASSFLGRTNYGYTF	TGTGCCAGCAGCTTTTTGGGCAGGACTAACTATGGCTACACCTTC
TRBJ1-2	TRBV2	.	once	14	CASSAEQGLYGYTF	TGTGCCAGCAGTGCGGAACAGGGCCTCTATGGCTACACCTTC
TRBJ1-1	TRBV4-1	.	.	13	CASSGLGGTEAFF	TGCGCCAGCAGTGGGCTGGGGGGCACTGAAGCTTTCTTT
TRBJ1-2	TRBV19	.	few	12	CASKQGSYGYTF	TGTGCCAGTAAGCAGGGATCCTATGGCTACACCTTC
TRBJ2-5	TRBV28	.	.	13	CASSSDSQETQYF	TGTGCCAGCAGTTCGGACAGTCAAGAGACCCAGTACTTC
TRBJ2-1	TRBV15	TRBD1	.	19	CATSRTPGQADYSYNEQFF	TGTGCCACCAGCAGAACTCCGGGACAGGCAGACTACTCCTACAATGAGCAGTTCTTC
TRBJ1-2	TRBV6-6	.	.	12	CASSGTYYGYTF	TGTGCCAGCAGTGGGACATATTATGGCTACACCTTC
TRBJ1-2	TRBV6-2/TRBV6-3	.	.	14	CASSRPSLNYGYTF	TGTGCCAGCAGCCGGCCCTCGTTGAACTATGGCTACACCTTC
TRBJ1-2	TRBV30	.	.	15	CAWSVSGFPNYGYTF	TGTGCCTGGAGTGTATCCGGTTTTCCTAACTATGGCTACACCTTC
TRBJ2-1	TRBV3-1/TRBV3-2	TRBD2	.	13	CASSSGTRFEQFF	TGTGCCAGCAGCTCCGGGACTAGATTCGAGCAGTTCTTC